This T cell receptor beta chain was sequenced for a study of cytomegalovirus exposure and HLA in healthy donors. The PCR had 60 Vbeta and 13 Jbeta primers. TCRdb keeps only in-frame clones here, not all; method: immunoSEQ multiplex PCR. The sample holds 130,000 or so clones, over 65% seen once. CDR3 size: 12 residues. Germline V gene data show CDR1 as MNHNS and CDR2 as SASEGT. The chain uses TRBV6-1 and TRBJ2-5; D is undetermined. TRBJ2-7 explains the end of the DNA better; the J call may be wrong. This receptor was obtained from a man between 18 and 29 years old in good health and CMV-seronegative. The sequencing sample was made of PBMCs. The CDR3 sequence: CASSVGVHEQYF. The CDR3 region has the DNA TGTGCCAGCAGCGTAGGAGTCCACGAGCAGTACTTC.